A single sample gave rise to the 22 T cell receptor beta chains below, sequenced in a study of shared T cell receptors in the human thymus. Data came from immunoSEQ multiplex PCR; TCRdb stores just in-frame clones and leaves some out. The table shows roughly 68,000 clones, with roughly 96% occurring only once. Sequencing used thymocytes. Receptors were obtained from a human donor.

The V and J genes are TRBV14 and TRBJ1-2, with D perhaps TRBD1 (6 bases). There are 16 residues in the CDR3. Between the trimmed V and J ends, which lost 2 bases and 5 bases, there was a span of 18 bases. The germline CDR1 and CDR2 sequences are SGHDN and FVKESK. The CDR3 spells CASSQRDGAGVYGYTF. The CDR3 nucleotides are TGTGCCAGCAGCCAACGGGATGGGGCAGGGGTTTATGGCTACACCTTC. Full variable domain (rest looked up from reference TRBV14 and TRBJ1-2): EAGVTQFPSHSVIEKGQTVTLRCDPISGHDNLYWYRRVMGKEIKFLLHFVKESKQDESGMPNNRFLAERTGGTYSTLKVQPAELEDSGVYFCASSQRDGAGVYGYTFGSGTRLTVV.

J is TRBJ1-2 and V is TRBV29-1; D gene unclear. V was shortened by 5 bases and J by 6 bases, with 13 bases between the two germline ends. This CDR3 region has 12 residues. Germline V gene data show CDR1 as SQVTM and CDR2 as ANQGSEA. CDR3 coding DNA: TGCAGCGTTCCAAGCCTGAGGGATGGCTACACCTTC. The encoded protein is CSVPSLRDGYTF.

V usage is TRBV11-2 and J usage is TRBJ2-3, with D uncertain. Germline assignment: CDR1 SGHAT and CDR2 FQNNGV. CDR3 length: 13 amino acids. V gave up 0 bases and J gave up 6 bases, with 7 bases separating them. The CDR3 loop reads CASSLEIADTQYF. Written as DNA, the CDR3 is TGTGCCAGCAGCTTAGAGATAGCTGATACGCAGTATTTT.

The chain is built from TRBV27 and TRBJ1-3; 7 bases are shared with TRBD1. J was trimmed by 0 bases and V by 4 bases; bases with no gene match: 12. Germline-derived CDR1 and CDR2 are MNHEY and SMNVEV (reference sequence). This CDR3 has 18 residues. DNA for the CDR3: TGTGCCAGCAGTTCTAAGACAGGGTCGACGGACTCTGGAAACACCATATATTTT. Translation gives CASSSKTGSTDSGNTIYF.

The V gene is TRBV19, the J gene TRBJ2-6, with 8 bases identical to TRBD1. With V trimmed by 1 base and J by 3 bases, 14 bases remained unmatched. Germline CDR1 LNHDA, CDR2 SQIVND (reference sequence). This CDR3 comprises 20 residues. The CDR3 DNA reads as TGTGCCAGTAGTATAGGGATGGACAGGGCCCCCTTTTTTGGGGCCAACGTCCTGACTTTC. This codes for CASSIGMDRAPFFGANVLTF.

This clone has just one count. The V and J genes are TRBV27 and TRBJ2-2, with D perhaps TRBD2 (6 bases). The germline gives CDR1 MNHEY, CDR2 SMNVEV (reference sequence). Trimming shortened V by 4 bases and J by 3 bases, and 18 bases separated the two germline ends. The CDR3 has 17 residues. In DNA, the CDR3 is TGTGCCAGCAGTTCGGCCGCCGGGACTCCGCACACCGGGGAGCTGTTTTTT. Protein: CASSSAAGTPHTGELFF.

The CDR3 reads CASSLGRDSNTEAFF. The CDR3, as DNA: TGTGCCAGCAGCTTAGGGAGGGACAGCAACACTGAAGCTTTCTTT. The gene calls are TRBV7-2 and TRBJ1-1, with 7 bases identical to TRBD1. V lost 1 base to trimming and J lost 2 bases; unmatched junction nucleotides: 4. Germline-derived CDR1 and CDR2 are SGHTA and FQGNSA. The CDR3 totals 15 residues.

The chain links TRBV6-1 to TRBJ2-7; TRBD1 agrees at 7 bases. The CDR3 covers 15 residues. Germline CDR1 MNHNS, CDR2 SASEGT. Unmatched junction bases numbered 14, after V lost 7 bases and J lost 5 bases. The CDR3: CASIRTGQAGDEQYF. In DNA, the CDR3 is TGTGCCAGCATCCGAACCGGACAGGCCGGGGACGAGCAGTACTTC.

This sequence joins TRBV7-6 and TRBJ1-5, with D uncertain. The germline gives CDR1 SGHVS, CDR2 FNYEAQ. The V end lost 5 bases, the J end lost 0 bases, and 17 bases lay between the germline ends. CDR3 size: 17 residues. In nucleotides, the CDR3 is TGTGCCAGCAGCCCTTTGGGTAGGGCCTATAGCAATCAGCCCCAGCATTTT. Amino acids: CASSPLGRAYSNQPQHF.

The chain couples TRBV30 to TRBJ2-3; D may be TRBD1 or TRBD2 (5 bases each). CDR1 is GTSNPN and CDR2 is SVGIG in the germline V gene (reference sequence). The CDR3 is 13 residues long. Trimming took off 4 bases at V and 7 bases at J, with 15 bases between the two ends. The CDR3 DNA follows: TGTGCCTGGACTATCTTCGGGGACCATACGCAGTATTTT. This encodes CAWTIFGDHTQYF.

This clone occurred once. This chain connects TRBV4-2 to TRBJ1-1; D unclear. Trimming stripped 1 base from V and 1 base from J, with 13 bases between. Germline V gene lookup returns CDR1 LGHNA and CDR2 YNFKEQ. This CDR3 region has 16 residues. CDR3 sequence reads: CASSQGLWRENTEAFF. The CDR3 region has the DNA TGTGCCAGCAGCCAAGGGCTATGGAGGGAGAACACTGAAGCTTTCTTT.

The chain uses TRBV7-9 and TRBJ2-3; D remains ambiguous. This CDR3 spans 15 amino acids. Germline V CDR1 and CDR2: SEHNR, FQNEAQ (reference sequence). Trimming took off 1 base at V and 2 bases at J, with 10 bases between the two ends. CDR3 loop: CASSLEQWVTDTQYF. Written as DNA, the CDR3 is TGTGCCAGCAGCTTAGAACAGTGGGTCACAGATACGCAGTATTTT. Supplemented by reference TRBV7-9 and TRBJ2-3, the full variable domain reads DTGVSQNPRHKITKRGQNVTFRCDPISEHNRLYWYRQTLGQGPEFLTYFQNEAQLEKSRLLSDRFSAERPKGSFSTLEIQRTEQGDSAMYLCASSLEQWVTDTQYFGPGTRLTVL.

The chain employs TRBV4-1 and TRBJ1-2, with 8 bases matching TRBD1. The CDR3 totals 16 residues. J lost 2 bases, V lost 4 bases, and 9 bases had no gene match. In germline, CDR1 is MGHRA, CDR2 YSYEKL. The CDR3 protein is CASSPIAGGRNYGYTF. CDR3 DNA sequence: TGCGCCAGCAGCCCTATCGCAGGGGGCAGAAACTATGGCTACACCTTC.

The chain has TRBV5-1 and TRBJ1-2; D possibly corresponds to TRBD1 (5 bases). Trimming removed 3 bases at V and 6 bases at J, with 12 bases between. CDR3 length: 13 amino acids. Germline V gene data show CDR1 as SGHRS and CDR2 as YFSETQ. The CDR3 loop reads CASSSLGGDGYTF. The CDR3 region has the DNA TGCGCCAGCAGCTCCCTGGGGGGGGATGGCTACACCTTC.

V and J are TRBV7-8 and TRBJ1-2; D possibly corresponds to TRBD1 (5 bases). This CDR3 has 13 amino acids. Trimming took off 7 bases at V and 2 bases at J, with 11 bases between the two ends. The germline CDR1 and CDR2 sequences are SGHVS and FQNEAQ. The CDR3 DNA follows: TGTGCCAGCAACAAGGAGGGGAACTATGGCTACACCTTC. It yields the protein CASNKEGNYGYTF.

The chain is built from TRBV4-3 and TRBJ1-2; 7 nucleotides agree with TRBD1. The CDR3 consists of 13 residues. CDR1 is LGHNA and CDR2 is YSLEER in the germline V gene. With 4 bases clipped from V and 8 bases from J, the junction kept 7 bases outside the gene matches. The CDR3, as DNA: TGCGCCAGCAGCCGACGGGACAGCCCCGGCTACACCTTC. Its protein product is CASSRRDSPGYTF.

This clone was observed a single time. The chain carries TRBV18 and TRBJ2-3, with a tentative D call TRBD2 (6 bases). This CDR3 spans 15 amino acids. V was clipped by 6 bases and J by 1 base, with 14 bases between them. Germline loops: CDR1 KGHSH, CDR2 LQKENI. The chain's CDR3 is CASSPGLGRTDTQYF. The CDR3 DNA follows: TGTGCCAGCTCCCCGGGACTCGGACGCACAGATACGCAGTATTTT.

The chain combines TRBV27 with TRBJ2-6; TRBD1 aligns across 9 bases. The CDR3 has 20 amino acids. CDR1 and CDR2 (germline): MNHEY, SMNVEV (reference sequence). Unmatched junction bases numbered 14, after V lost 5 bases and J lost 0 bases. The CDR3 is CASSNPIRDRDLSGANVLTF. The CDR3 nucleotides read TGTGCCAGCAGTAATCCTATCCGGGACAGGGACCTCTCTGGGGCCAACGTCCTGACTTTC.

The chain has TRBV18 and TRBJ1-1; no reliable D call. Germline lookup yields CDR1 KGHSH and CDR2 LQKENI. CDR3 length: 15 amino acids. The V and J ends lost 3 bases and 7 bases respectively, with 18 bases between them. The CDR3 sequence is CASSPFIDQQIEAFF. CDR3 nucleotides: TGTGCCAGCTCACCCTTCATCGACCAGCAGATTGAAGCTTTCTTT.

This clone was found a few times. Here the CDR3 reads CASSPYRAAPNEKLFF. In DNA, the CDR3 is TGTGCCAGCTCACCGTATAGGGCAGCTCCTAATGAAAAACTGTTTTTT. The rearrangement joins TRBV18 to TRBJ1-4; no clear D gene. The CDR3 is 16 amino acids. Trimming stripped 3 bases from V and 3 bases from J, with 14 bases between. Germline loops: CDR1 KGHSH, CDR2 LQKENI.

A single count supports this clone. V gene TRBV11-2 combines with J gene TRBJ2-4; 7 bases match TRBD1. The length of the CDR3 is 17 residues. Germline lookup yields CDR1 SGHAT and CDR2 FQNNGV. V shed 2 bases and J 0 bases; nucleotides not matched to a gene: 7. CDR3 nucleotides: TGTGCCAGCAGCTTAACCCAAACAGGGGTAGCCAAAAACATTCAGTACTTC. It is translated as CASSLTQTGVAKNIQYF. The full variable domain, in which reference TRBV11-2 and TRBJ2-4 provide the parts outside the CDR3, is EAGVAQSPRYKIIEKRQSVAFWCNPISGHATLYWYQQILGQGPKLLIQFQNNGVVDDSQLPKDRFSAERLKGVDSTLKIQPAKLEDSAVYLCASSLTQTGVAKNIQYFGAGTRLSVL.

This chain connects TRBV6-6 to TRBJ2-7, with TRBD1 matching over 9 bases. Germline trimming cut 7 bases from V and 3 bases from J; bases unmatched to any gene: 7. CDR3 length: 14 amino acids. Germline V gene sequence: CDR1 MNHNY, CDR2 SVGAGI (reference sequence). The CDR3 loop is CASTGQGKGYEQYF. The DNA for the CDR3 is TGTGCCAGCACCGGACAGGGGAAAGGCTACGAGCAGTACTTC.